The 21 T cell receptor beta chains listed next were all sequenced from one sample in a study of radiotherapy plus CTLA-4 blockade in lung cancer. Here immunoSEQ multiplex PCR was the method, and the copy in TCRdb shows in-frame clones only, minus some. The data contain around 70,000 clones, approximately 80% of them singletons. The sample consisted of peripheral blood, taken from a patient treated with radiotherapy plus ipilimumab. The receptors come from a human donor with non-small cell lung cancer who had a partial response to radiotherapy plus ipilimumab.

In this sample, this clone turned up once. The rearrangement links TRBV23-1 to TRBJ1-4, with a possible D match to TRBD1 (6 bases). TRBV23-1 has ORF status, its function being uncertain. The CDR3 runs to 18 residues. Trimming shortened V by 8 bases and J by 0 bases, and 22 bases separated the two germline ends. CDR3 loop: CASPKRGAATPTNEKLFF. CDR3 sequence (DNA): TGCGCCAGCCCCAAGCGGGGGGCCGCTACTCCAACTAATGAAAAACTGTTTTTT.

The rearrangement joins TRBV5-1 to TRBJ2-1; 11 bases line up with TRBD2. Trimming took 0 bases from V and 7 from J; bases not matched to a gene: 6. This CDR3 region has 16 residues. Germline assignment: CDR1 SGHRS and CDR2 YFSETQ. This CDR3 is CASSLVPGLAVNEQFF. CDR3 DNA: TGCGCCAGCAGCTTGGTACCGGGACTAGCGGTAAATGAGCAGTTCTTC.

This clone was counted between two and nine times. This chain uses TRBV4-2 with TRBJ2-5; D is ambiguous. Germline V gene data show CDR1 as LGHNA and CDR2 as YNFKEQ. The CDR3 consists of 13 residues. Trimming shortened V by 1 base and J by 5 bases, and 8 bases separated the two germline ends. The CDR3 region is CASSQVAEETQYF. In DNA form, the CDR3 reads TGTGCCAGCAGCCAAGTTGCGGAGGAGACCCAGTACTTC.

This chain connects TRBV29-1 to TRBJ1-1, with a tentative D call TRBD1 (5 bases). Germline-derived CDR1 and CDR2 are SQVTM and ANQGSEA. The CDR3 runs 13 residues. V lost 6 bases and J lost 4, with 15 bases in between. In DNA form, the CDR3 reads TGCAGCGTCACAACCAGGGTTGGCACTGAAGCTTTCTTT. It codes for CSVTTRVGTEAFF. The full variable domain, with the rest looked up from reference TRBV29-1 and TRBJ1-1, is SAVISQKPSRDICQRGTSLTIQCQVDSQVTMMFWYRQQPGQSLTLIATANQGSEATYESGFVIDKFPISRPNLTFSTLTVSNMSPEDSSIYLCSVTTRVGTEAFFGQGTRLTVV.

The CDR3 region has the DNA TGCAGCGCCATCGGACAGGAGCAGTTCTTC. This codes for CSAIGQEQFF. The chain is built from TRBV29-1 and TRBJ2-1; a weak D match, TRBD1 (6 bases). The CDR3 runs 10 residues. V shed 7 bases and J shed 10 bases, with 11 bases lying between them. Germline lookup yields CDR1 SQVTM and CDR2 ANQGSEA.

This rearrangement joins TRBV18 to TRBJ2-7; 12 positions agree with TRBD2. The germline gives CDR1 KGHSH, CDR2 LQKENI. Trimming at V came to 6 bases and at J to 3 bases, leaving 6 bases not matched to a gene. The CDR3 loop spans 15 amino acids. CDR3 in amino acids: CASSPRTSGNYEQYF. CDR3 coding DNA: TGTGCCAGCTCGCCTAGGACTAGCGGGAACTACGAGCAGTACTTC.

The chain employs TRBV11-1 and TRBJ1-2; no clear D gene. With 5 bases removed from V and 2 bases from J, the gap between germline ends came to 9 bases. CDR3 length: 13 amino acids. CDR1 and CDR2 (germline): SGHAT, FQDESV (reference sequence). CDR3 residues: CASSESLNYGYTF. CDR3 nucleotides: TGTGCCAGCAGCGAAAGCCTGAACTATGGCTACACCTTC.

This clone was counted between two and nine times. The gene calls are TRBV5-1 and TRBJ2-3, with 14 bases aligning to TRBD2. This CDR3 has 16 amino acids. CDR1 and CDR2 (germline): SGHRS, YFSETQ. Trimming took 4 bases from V and 3 from J; bases not matched to a gene: 4. The CDR3 nucleotides are TGCGCCAGCAGCCCTGGGACTAGCGGGAGAACAGATACGCAGTATTTT. This translates into CASSPGTSGRTDTQYF. The full variable domain, completed using reference TRBV5-1 and TRBJ2-3, is KAGVTQTPRYLIKTRGQQVTLSCSPISGHRSVSWYQQTPGQGLQFLFEYFSETQRNKGNFPGRFSGRQFSNSRSEMNVSTLELGDSALYLCASSPGTSGRTDTQYFGPGTRLTVL.

This clone was seen only a few times. This rearrangement joins TRBV5-6 to TRBJ2-2, with 9 bases fitting TRBD1. Germline CDR1 and CDR2: SGHDT and YYEEEE. V lost 6 bases and J lost 2; bases outside the gene matches: 11. This CDR3 comprises 17 residues. CDR3 loop: CASTVDRGPTNTGELFF. In nucleotides, the CDR3 is TGTGCCAGCACCGTGGACAGGGGTCCTACTAACACCGGGGAGCTGTTTTTT. The full variable domain, with the rest looked up from reference TRBV5-6 and TRBJ2-2, is DAGVTQSPTHLIKTRGQQVTLRCSPKSGHDTVSWYQQALGQGPQFIFQYYEEEERQRGNFPDRFSGHQFPNYSSELNVNALLLGDSALYLCASTVDRGPTNTGELFFGEGSRLTVL.

This clone came up once. CDR3 bases: TGTGCCAGTCGGGATAGCGGGAGTCGGGATACGCAGTATTTT. As protein: CASRDSGSRDTQYF. This rearrangement joins TRBV19 to TRBJ2-3; the match to TRBD2 covers 9 bases. In germline, CDR1 is LNHDA, CDR2 SQIVND (reference sequence). With 8 bases clipped from V and 6 bases from J, the junction kept 9 bases outside the gene matches. The CDR3 is made up of 14 amino acids.

This clone has only a few counts. The rearrangement joins TRBV29-1 to TRBJ1-1; 7 nucleotides agree with TRBD1. The CDR3 sequence is 12 residues long. V shed 6 bases, J shed 4 bases, and the junction held 5 bases outside the gene matches. Germline assignment: CDR1 SQVTM and CDR2 ANQGSEA. The CDR3 here is CSVHRQGTEAFF. CDR3 nucleotides: TGCAGCGTGCATCGACAGGGCACTGAAGCTTTCTTT.

The table lists this clone with a few counts. The V and J genes are TRBV6-6 and TRBJ1-3, with no clear D. This CDR3 is built from 15 residues. Germline V gives CDR1 MNHNY, CDR2 SVGAGI (reference sequence). Trimming pared 3 bases from V and 8 bases from J, leaving 17 bases between. The CDR3 DNA is TGTGCCAGCAGTTATTCCAACAGTTTATCGGACACCATATATTTT. Its protein is CASSYSNSLSDTIYF.

This clone is a singleton in its sample. The chain carries TRBV7-8 and TRBJ2-7; the match to TRBD2 covers 8 bases. V dropped 1 base and J dropped 3; count of bases not matched to a gene: 5. The CDR3 contains 15 residues. Germline CDR1 reads SGHVS; CDR2 reads FQNEAQ. The CDR3 is CASSLEIAGIYEQYF. CDR3 coding DNA: TGTGCCAGCAGCTTAGAGATAGCGGGGATCTACGAGCAGTACTTC.

CDR3 nucleotide sequence: TGTGCCAGTAAAGCGGGACAGGGAGTCACCGGGGAGCTGTTTTTT. Translated, it gives CASKAGQGVTGELFF. The rearrangement uses TRBV19 and TRBJ2-2; 9 bases match TRBD1. Germline CDR1 reads LNHDA; CDR2 reads SQIVND (reference sequence). Trimming removed 7 bases from V and 4 bases from J; junction bases left unmatched: 7. The CDR3 extends over 15 amino acids.

V and J are TRBV5-6 and TRBJ2-2; D possibly corresponds to TRBD1 (6 bases). Trimming took 2 bases from V and 2 from J, leaving 16 bases between them. The CDR3 has 17 amino acids. CDR1 and CDR2 from the germline V gene are SGHDT and YYEEEE. In DNA form, the CDR3 reads TGTGCCAGCAGCTTAGGCAGGGGCTGGGGAAACACCGGGGAGCTGTTTTTT. Residues: CASSLGRGWGNTGELFF.

This clone has just a few counts. The chain uses TRBV2 and TRBJ1-2; no reliable D call. This CDR3 region has 14 residues. Trimming removed 3 bases from V and 2 bases from J, with 10 bases in between. The germline gives CDR1 SNHLY, CDR2 FYNNEI. CDR3 in amino acids: CASSDARLNYGYTF. DNA of the CDR3: TGTGCCAGCAGTGATGCCAGGCTGAACTATGGCTACACCTTC. Complete variable domain (other parts from reference TRBV2 and TRBJ1-2): EPEVTQTPSHQVTQMGQEVILRCVPISNHLYFYWYRQILGQKVEFLVSFYNNEISEKSEIFDDQFSVERPDGSNFTLKIRSTKLEDSAMYFCASSDARLNYGYTFGSGTRLTVV.

The rearrangement links TRBV6-5 to TRBJ2-1; the D gene is possibly TRBD1 (6 bases). Germline V lookup: CDR1 MNHEY, CDR2 SVGAGI. The V gene lost 2 bases and the J gene lost 0 bases, with 11 bases spanning the gap. The CDR3 contains 16 residues. The CDR3 DNA reads as TGTGCCAGCAGTTACATAAGGGGGAGCTCCTACAATGAGCAGTTCTTC. Its translation is CASSYIRGSSYNEQFF.

V is TRBV7-9 and J is TRBJ1-1; no definite D call. The CDR3 extends over 16 amino acids. The germline V gene has CDR1 SEHNR and CDR2 FQNEAQ (reference sequence). V shed 9 bases and J shed 0 bases, with 20 bases lying between them. The CDR3 bases are TGTGCCAGTAAACCGATGGAGGGCAGAGTGAACACTGAAGCTTTCTTT. The encoded protein is CASKPMEGRVNTEAFF.

The J gene is TRBJ2-7, the V gene TRBV9, with D possibly TRBD1 on 5 matching bases. Germline V lookup: CDR1 SGDLS, CDR2 YYNGEE. V lost 0 bases, J lost 0 bases, and 13 bases lay in between. CDR3 length equals 16 residues. CDR3 protein: CASSVARVNPSYEQYF. The CDR3 bases are TGTGCCAGCAGCGTAGCCAGGGTTAATCCCTCCTACGAGCAGTACTTC.

The count of this clone is one. This chain joins TRBV19 and TRBJ2-1; D is unclear. Germline CDR1 reads LNHDA; CDR2 reads SQIVND (reference sequence). There are 11 residues in the CDR3. CDR3 residues: CTSSSYNEQFF. CDR3 DNA sequence: TGTACCTCGAGCTCCTACAATGAGCAGTTCTTC.

The genes are TRBV10-2 and TRBJ1-5, with a weak D call TRBD1 (5 bases). Germline V gene lookup returns CDR1 WSHSY and CDR2 SAAADI. This CDR3 spans 14 amino acids. V lost 4 bases to trimming and J lost 4 bases, with 11 bases between them. The CDR3 spells CASSGRVENQPQHF. Written as DNA, the CDR3 is TGCGCCAGCAGTGGCAGGGTAGAGAATCAGCCCCAGCATTTT.